This T cell receptor (beta chain) was retrieved from a study of blood T cell repertoires in COVID-19. Study at large: There were acute and convalescent COVID-19 samples, and they came from the United States, Italy and Spain.

Original handling: Amplification of reference gene primers provided the estimated nucleated cell counts. The repertoire was sequenced with immunoSEQ multiplex PCR; TCRdb's copy has only in-frame clones and lacks some. The V and J calls and clone size come from that table; D and trimming were worked out from the DNA. The sample yields some 700,000 clones, 80% to 90% seen once. Trimming took 3 bases from V and 2 from J, leaving 8 bases between them. The CDR3 runs 13 residues. Sequenced material: peripheral blood. The origin of this receptor is a woman between 18 and 30 years old with acute or convalescent COVID-19. The chain combines TRBV12-3 or TRBV12-4 with TRBJ2-7; possibly TRBD1 for D (6 bases). The CDR3 region is CASSLGAAYEQYF. The DNA for the CDR3 is TGTGCCAGCAGTTTGGGGGCGGCCTACGAGCAGTACTTC.